These 32 T cell receptor beta chains came from one sample sequenced in a study of shared clonotypes between healthy human individuals. Only in-frame clones appear in the TCRdb table, and some are missing; sequencing was by immunoSEQ multiplex PCR. The sample contains under 750,000 clones, around 77% of which appear only once. The sample taken for sequencing was memory CD4+ T cells sorted from blood. The subset denotes: CD45RA-negative fraction. The origin of the receptors is a woman aged 25 to 39 in good health.

This clone appeared once. This chain links TRBV11-2 with TRBJ2-3, with TRBD1 as a possible D gene (6 bases). The CDR3 runs to 14 residues. CDR1 SGHAT and CDR2 FQNNGV come from the germline V gene. The V end was cut by 5 bases, the J end by 10 bases, with 19 bases between. The CDR3 reads CASSQDRSPRSQYF. The DNA for the CDR3 is TGTGCCAGCAGCCAGGACAGATCTCCCAGATCGCAGTATTTT.

This clone was detected a few times. Other DNA sequences in the same sample also yield this CDR3. The CDR3 nucleotides are TGCGCCAGCAGCCCGGGACAGCCGAACACTGAAGCTTTCTTT. This translates into CASSPGQPNTEAFF. The rearrangement joins TRBV5-1 to TRBJ1-1, with TRBD1 identical over 7 bases. Germline CDR1 and CDR2: SGHRS and YFSETQ. The CDR3 consists of 14 residues. Trimming at V came to 4 bases and at J to 1 base, leaving 4 bases not matched to a gene. Filled out from reference TRBV5-1 and TRBJ1-1, the complete variable domain reads KAGVTQTPRYLIKTRGQQVTLSCSPISGHRSVSWYQQTPGQGLQFLFEYFSETQRNKGNFPGRFSGRQFSNSRSEMNVSTLELGDSALYLCASSPGQPNTEAFFGQGTRLTVV.

The chain has TRBV7-3 and TRBJ2-1; D remains ambiguous. The CDR3 runs 15 residues. Deletions cut 2 bases from V and 3 bases from J, with 11 bases between. Germline assignment: CDR1 SGHTA and CDR2 FQGTGA. CDR3 amino acids: CASSLVRTDYNEQFF. As DNA, the CDR3 is TGTGCCAGCAGCTTAGTGCGGACGGACTACAATGAGCAGTTCTTC.

This clone was found many times. V and J are TRBV28 and TRBJ2-2; a weak D match, TRBD1 (6 bases). The CDR3 loop spans 15 amino acids. Germline loops: CDR1 MDHEN, CDR2 SYDVKM. V lost 3 bases and J lost 0, with 8 bases in between. CDR3: CASSFRQANTGELFF. CDR3 coding DNA: TGTGCCAGCAGTTTTCGACAGGCGAACACCGGGGAGCTGTTTTTT.

V usage is TRBV6-6 and J usage is TRBJ1-5, with D perhaps TRBD1 (5 bases). The CDR3 is 14 residues long. With 5 bases removed from V and 4 bases from J, the gap between germline ends came to 12 bases. CDR1 MNHNY and CDR2 SVGAGI come from the germline V gene (reference sequence). The CDR3 protein is CASSDSRGNQPQHF. DNA of the CDR3: TGTGCCAGCAGTGACAGCCGGGGGAATCAGCCCCAGCATTTT.

The chain uses TRBV19 and TRBJ1-5, with 7 bases lining up with TRBD1. V lost 8 bases, J lost 7 bases, and 11 bases stayed unmatched. Germline V gene data show CDR1 as LNHDA and CDR2 as SQIVND (reference sequence). The CDR3 length is 14 residues. Here the CDR3 DNA reads TGTGCCAGTGGGATCCAGGGGGTGGAACAGCCCCAGCATTTT. Its translation: CASGIQGVEQPQHF.

This clone occurred a few times. J is TRBJ2-7 and V is TRBV5-1; D perhaps matches TRBD2 (5 bases). CDR1 is SGHRS, CDR2 YFSETQ, per germline. There are 15 residues in the CDR3. Trimming removed 4 bases from V and 2 bases from J, with 16 bases in between. The CDR3 here is CASSPRAVTAYEQYF. DNA of the CDR3: TGCGCCAGCAGCCCGAGAGCGGTAACGGCCTACGAGCAGTACTTC.

CDR3 bases: TGTGCCAGCGGGCCATATACCTACGAGCAGTACTTC. This sequence encodes CASGPYTYEQYF. V usage is TRBV6-1 and J usage is TRBJ2-7; no firm D call. V was pared by 8 bases and J by 2 bases, with 10 bases between. Looked up from germline, CDR1 is MNHNS and CDR2 is SASEGT. This CDR3 is built from 12 residues.

V usage is TRBV5-1 and J usage is TRBJ2-1, with D possibly being TRBD2 (5 bases). The length of the CDR3 is 15 residues. V was cut by 4 bases and J by 2 bases, with 13 bases left in between. Germline V gene lookup returns CDR1 SGHRS and CDR2 YFSETQ. CDR3 protein: CASSPERGTYNEQFF. The CDR3 DNA sequence: TGCGCCAGCAGCCCTGAACGGGGTACCTACAATGAGCAGTTCTTC.

As DNA, the CDR3 is TGCAGCTCCCGTGCTCCCGGCACTGAAGCTTTCTTT. This encodes CSSRAPGTEAFF. This chain connects TRBV29-1 to TRBJ1-1; D uncertain. CDR1 and CDR2 from the germline V gene are SQVTM and ANQGSEA. The CDR3 length is 12 residues. V was trimmed by 8 bases and J by 4 bases, leaving 14 bases between them.

CDR3 in amino acids: CASSLTAGASPDTQYF. The CDR3 DNA sequence: TGTGCCAGCAGCTTAACGGCAGGAGCCTCCCCAGATACGCAGTATTTT. The chain links TRBV7-3 to TRBJ2-3; D ambiguous. The CDR3 is 16 residues long. Germline V gives CDR1 SGHTA, CDR2 FQGTGA. The ends were cut back, 0 bases at V and 4 bases at J, with 14 bases in the middle.

The chain is built from TRBV11-2 and TRBJ1-5, with D unclear. The CDR3 sequence is 14 residues long. With 1 base removed from V and 4 bases from J, the gap between germline ends came to 8 bases. Germline V lookup: CDR1 SGHAT, CDR2 FQNNGV. CDR3 in DNA: TGTGCCAGCAGCTTAGGCTTGCAGAATCAGCCCCAGCATTTT. Amino acid sequence: CASSLGLQNQPQHF.

This clone was recorded a few times. This could be a read error, since a much larger clone is one nucleotide away. Different DNA sequences within this sample yield the same CDR3. V and J are TRBV20-1 and TRBJ1-1; D ambiguous. CDR3 size: 10 residues. The germline V gene encodes CDR1 DFQATT and CDR2 SNEGSKA (reference sequence). V dropped 7 bases and J dropped 4 bases, with 7 bases sitting between them. The CDR3 nucleotides read TGCAGTGTCCGGATCACTGAAGCTTTCTTT. Amino acid sequence: CSVRITEAFF.

The chain uses TRBV30 and TRBJ1-4; 9 bases agree with TRBD1. The trim removed 1 base at V and 7 bases at J, leaving 4 bases unmatched. The CDR3 runs to 14 residues. CDR1 and CDR2 (germline): GTSNPN, SVGIG (reference sequence). CDR3 sequence (DNA): TGTGCCTGGAGTGGGGACAGGGTCTCTGAAAAACTGTTTTTT. This encodes CAWSGDRVSEKLFF.

V gene TRBV6-5 combines with J gene TRBJ1-5; D perhaps matches TRBD1 (6 bases). Between the trimmed V and J ends, which lost 6 bases and 5 bases, there was a span of 11 bases. Germline assignment: CDR1 MNHEY and CDR2 SVGAGI. The CDR3 consists of 13 residues. CDR3 sequence reads: CASSRDTDQPQHF. The DNA of the CDR3 is TGTGCCAGCAGCCGGGACACAGATCAGCCCCAGCATTTT.

As regards this clone: This may stem from a read error, because a much larger clone lies one nucleotide away. The J gene is TRBJ2-5, the V gene TRBV7-6; D gene unclear. CDR3 length: 10 residues. The ends were cut back, 5 bases at V and 4 bases at J, with 2 bases in the middle. The germline V gene has CDR1 SGHVS and CDR2 FNYEAQ. The CDR3 spells CASSLETQYF. Here the CDR3 DNA reads TGTGCCAGCAGCCTAGAGACCCAGTACTTC.

The rearrangement links TRBV2 to TRBJ1-4, with 10 nucleotides matching TRBD1. This CDR3 contains 15 residues. V shed 4 bases, J shed 7 bases, and the junction held 6 bases outside the gene matches. The germline V gene has CDR1 SNHLY and CDR2 FYNNEI. The CDR3 protein is CASSGQGAKGEKLFF. The CDR3 DNA reads as TGTGCCAGCAGTGGACAGGGGGCGAAGGGTGAAAAACTGTTTTTT.

The CDR3 nucleotides read TGTGCCAGCAGGAAGGGACAGGGGGGCGAGCAGTACTTC. This codes for CASRKGQGGEQYF. The J gene is TRBJ2-7, the V gene TRBV28, with 11 bases that match TRBD1. The CDR3 is 13 residues long. Germline V CDR1 and CDR2: MDHEN, SYDVKM. Germline trimming cut 6 bases from V and 6 bases from J; bases unmatched to any gene: 4.

This chain links TRBV27 with TRBJ2-2, with 7 bases matching TRBD2. With 3 bases clipped from V and 3 bases from J, the junction kept 4 bases outside the gene matches. The CDR3 is made up of 15 amino acids. Germline-derived CDR1 and CDR2 are MNHEY and SMNVEV (reference sequence). The CDR3 DNA sequence: TGTGCCAGCAGTTTCCAAGCGGGATACACCGGGGAGCTGTTTTTT. Its translation: CASSFQAGYTGELFF.

The chain recombines TRBV16 with TRBJ2-7; 13 bases are a match to TRBD2. Germline CDR1 is KGHSY and CDR2 is FQNENV. The CDR3 runs to 17 residues. Trimming cost V 4 bases and J 2 bases; bases outside gene matches: 8. The CDR3 loop is CASSPTSGRGSTYEQYF. The CDR3 DNA sequence: TGTGCCAGCAGCCCCACTAGCGGGAGGGGTTCTACCTACGAGCAGTACTTC.

This clone was observed at least ten times. This chain connects TRBV7-7 to TRBJ2-3, with no clear D. There are 15 residues in the CDR3. V was clipped by 5 bases and J by 0 bases, with 12 bases between them. CDR1 and CDR2 from the germline V gene are SSHAT and FNYEAQ (reference sequence). In nucleotides, the CDR3 is TGTGCCAGCAGCCCACTGCCGCTGAGCACAGATACGCAGTATTTT. Protein product: CASSPLPLSTDTQYF.

The rearrangement links TRBV11-2 to TRBJ2-7, with D unclear. CDR3 length: 14 amino acids. Trimming left V 5 bases short and J 4 bases short, with 15 bases between. Germline CDR1 SGHAT, CDR2 FQNNGV. This CDR3 reads CASSASKGGYEQYF. The CDR3 nucleotides are TGTGCCAGCAGCGCTAGTAAGGGTGGGTACGAGCAGTACTTC. The whole variable domain, remainder taken from reference TRBV11-2 and TRBJ2-7, is EAGVAQSPRYKIIEKRQSVAFWCNPISGHATLYWYQQILGQGPKLLIQFQNNGVVDDSQLPKDRFSAERLKGVDSTLKIQPAKLEDSAVYLCASSASKGGYEQYFGPGTRLTVT.

The rearrangement uses TRBV9 and TRBJ2-1, with a weak D call TRBD2 (6 bases). CDR3 length equals 15 residues. V gave up 1 base and J gave up 2 bases, with 10 bases separating them. The germline V gene encodes CDR1 SGDLS and CDR2 YYNGEE. CDR3 residues: CASSVTGVPYNEQFF. CDR3 DNA sequence: TGTGCCAGCAGCGTAACGGGAGTCCCCTACAATGAGCAGTTCTTC.

The genes are TRBV7-2 and TRBJ2-1; the D gene is possibly TRBD1 (6 bases). The germline gives CDR1 SGHTA, CDR2 FQGNSA. This CDR3 is 14 amino acids long. The ends were cut back, 8 bases at V and 0 bases at J, with 11 bases in the middle. CDR3 region: CASRRGSSYNEQFF. The CDR3 DNA reads as TGTGCCAGCCGAAGGGGGAGCTCCTACAATGAGCAGTTCTTC.

The chain has TRBV28 and TRBJ2-7; tentative D call: TRBD2 (6 bases). Germline V gives CDR1 MDHEN, CDR2 SYDVKM. V was trimmed by 1 base and J by 0 bases, leaving 10 bases between them. This CDR3 region has 15 residues. The CDR3 spells CASSLSAGFSYEQYF. The CDR3 DNA follows: TGTGCCAGCAGTTTATCGGCGGGATTCTCCTACGAGCAGTACTTC.

The chain recombines TRBV6-1 with TRBJ2-7, with 9 bases aligning to TRBD1. Looked up from germline, CDR1 is MNHNS and CDR2 is SASEGT. The CDR3 runs 14 residues. Trimming at V came to 6 bases and at J to 5 bases, leaving 8 bases not matched to a gene. The CDR3 sequence is CASRTGTGSHEQYF. In nucleotides, the CDR3 is TGTGCCAGCAGAACCGGGACAGGGAGTCACGAGCAGTACTTC.

The genes are TRBV11-2 and TRBJ2-4; 7 positions agree with TRBD1. The J segment lost 0 bases and the V segment lost 6 bases, leaving 8 bases of the junction unmatched. This CDR3 spans 16 amino acids. Germline CDR1 and CDR2: SGHAT and FQNNGV. The CDR3 reads CASSSQGQVAKNIQYF. CDR3 coding DNA: TGTGCCAGCAGTTCACAGGGGCAAGTAGCCAAAAACATTCAGTACTTC.

The chain combines TRBV13 with TRBJ1-3; D unresolved. Germline values: CDR1 PRHDT, CDR2 FYEKMQ (reference sequence). The CDR3 totals 19 residues. V dropped 5 bases and J dropped 0 bases, with 23 bases sitting between them. This CDR3 reads CASSTPLLIIRRSGNTIYF. The DNA for the CDR3 is TGTGCCAGCAGCACCCCGCTCCTAATTATACGACGCTCTGGAAACACCATATATTTT.

The chain combines TRBV5-1 with TRBJ1-2; D unclear. The CDR3 runs 16 residues. V was shortened by 4 bases and J by 3 bases, with 19 bases between the two germline ends. Germline CDR1 and CDR2: SGHRS and YFSETQ. CDR3 DNA sequence: TGCGCCAGCAGCCGGCCCCGGGGAGAGGAGGACTATGGCTACACCTTC. This translates into CASSRPRGEEDYGYTF. Filled out from reference TRBV5-1 and TRBJ1-2, the complete variable domain reads KAGVTQTPRYLIKTRGQQVTLSCSPISGHRSVSWYQQTPGQGLQFLFEYFSETQRNKGNFPGRFSGRQFSNSRSEMNVSTLELGDSALYLCASSRPRGEEDYGYTFGSGTRLTVV.

This chain connects TRBV5-1 to TRBJ2-5; 7 bases agree with TRBD1. CDR1 and CDR2 (germline): SGHRS, YFSETQ. This CDR3 spans 12 amino acids. Trimming removed 5 bases from V and 10 bases from J; junction bases left unmatched: 8. Here the CDR3 reads CASRWDSSLQYF. The CDR3 DNA follows: TGCGCCAGCAGGTGGGACAGTTCACTCCAGTACTTC. Looking up the rest from reference TRBV5-1 and TRBJ2-5 gives the full variable domain: KAGVTQTPRYLIKTRGQQVTLSCSPISGHRSVSWYQQTPGQGLQFLFEYFSETQRNKGNFPGRFSGRQFSNSRSEMNVSTLELGDSALYLCASRWDSSLQYFGPGTRLLVL.

The chain carries TRBV9 and TRBJ1-4; a weak D match, TRBD1 (5 bases). Germline V gene data show CDR1 as SGDLS and CDR2 as YYNGEE. The V end was cut by 0 bases, the J end by 8 bases, with 14 bases between. The CDR3 spans 15 residues. The CDR3 reads CASSVDGAPREKLFF. CDR3 in DNA: TGTGCCAGCAGCGTAGATGGGGCGCCTAGGGAAAAACTGTTTTTT.

CDR3 nucleotide sequence: TGTGCCAGCAGACAACAGGTTGACTACGAGCAGTACTTC. Translating it yields CASRQQVDYEQYF. The chain is built from TRBV13 and TRBJ2-7, with D possibly being TRBD1 (5 bases). V was cut by 6 bases and J by 3 bases, with 12 bases left in between. The CDR3 loop spans 13 amino acids. The germline V gene encodes CDR1 PRHDT and CDR2 FYEKMQ (reference sequence). Using reference TRBV13 and TRBJ2-7 for the parts outside the CDR3, the full variable domain is AAGVIQSPRHLIKEKRETATLKCYPIPRHDTVYWYQQGPGQDPQFLISFYEKMQSDKGSIPDRFSAQQFSDYHSELNMSSLELGDSALYFCASRQQVDYEQYFGPGTRLTVT.